The present TCR beta chain was sequenced within a study of lymphopenia after photon versus proton radiotherapy (dated by TCRdb to 2018 to 2020). For the wider study: The study compared the immunological effects of photon versus proton radiation therapy in patients with gastrointestinal tumors who developed high-grade lymphopenia. The 15 to 25 patients in the cohort had gastrointestinal tumors, were treated with either photon or proton therapy, and subsequently developed lymphopenia. The study was designed to characterize how the impact on the immune system differs between the two radiation modalities.

What the work shows at the level of the full study, not this receptor alone: Across the cohort, among patients who died, a greater drop in TCR diversity after the nadir was inversely correlated with overall survival time. The survival association was assessed only in patients who died, and the authors presented better survival with proton therapy as a possibility rather than a demonstrated result. After the lymphocyte count nadir, photon-treated repertoires showed oligoclonal expansion, especially of CD8+ Temra cells, which drove the drop in diversity. During treatment, patients who received proton therapy stayed relatively stable, whereas patients who received photon therapy lost naive T cells and TCR diversity and gained effector/memory populations.

Preparation of the library involved the immunoSEQ multiplex PCR assay. T cell repertoires were profiled by deep sequencing of rearranged TCR beta loci, alongside multiparametric flow cytometry. Here the immuneACCESS table is served through TCRdb, limited to in-frame sequences with V and J called. Missing clones are a known gap in these copies; in checked studies unresolved V genes cover under half, and the rest lacks a known reason. The sample table records more than 80,000 clones; around 83% of these occur just once. The ten largest make up 1.3% to 1.5% of the sample. About this clone itself: Its antigen is not yet known. No per-base quality is available; no much larger clone lies one base away.

Inclusive of the bounding cysteine and phenylalanine, the CDR3 is 19 residues long. This entry keeps only the CDR3 DNA: 57 bases, framed from base 1. V ends up 4 bases short and J 3 bases short, with an unmatched junction base count of 17. Taken from the germline V gene, the CDR1 and CDR2 loops are MNHNS and SASEGT. This receptor was obtained from a man in his sixties with pancreatic cancer. This sample comprised peripheral blood, obtained from a patient treated with proton-based radiotherapy. The rearranged chain carries TRBV6-1 and TRBJ2-1; 8 bases in between match TRBD2. The bases are TGTGCCAGCAGTGCGCTAGTTGCGGGAGGTTTCACGAGCTACAATGAGCAGTTCTTC. The resulting protein is CASSALVAGGFTSYNEQFF.